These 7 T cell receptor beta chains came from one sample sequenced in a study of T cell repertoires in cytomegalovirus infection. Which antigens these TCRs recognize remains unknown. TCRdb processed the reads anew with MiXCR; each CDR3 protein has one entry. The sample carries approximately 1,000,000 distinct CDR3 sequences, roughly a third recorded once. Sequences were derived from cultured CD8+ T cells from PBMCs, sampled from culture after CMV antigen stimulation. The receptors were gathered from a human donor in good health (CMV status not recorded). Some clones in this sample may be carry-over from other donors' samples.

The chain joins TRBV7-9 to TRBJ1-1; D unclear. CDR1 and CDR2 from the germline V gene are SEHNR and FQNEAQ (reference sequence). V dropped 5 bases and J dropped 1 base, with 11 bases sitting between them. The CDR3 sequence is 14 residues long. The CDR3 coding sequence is TGTGCCAGCAGCCCACACACTTCGAACACTGAAGCTTTCTTT. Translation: CASSPHTSNTEAFF.

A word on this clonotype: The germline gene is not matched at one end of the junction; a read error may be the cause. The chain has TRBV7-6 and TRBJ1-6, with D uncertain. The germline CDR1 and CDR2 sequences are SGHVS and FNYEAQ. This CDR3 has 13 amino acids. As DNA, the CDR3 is TGTGTCAGCAGCTTAGCGGAGGATTCACCCCTCCACTTT. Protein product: CVSSLAEDSPLHF.

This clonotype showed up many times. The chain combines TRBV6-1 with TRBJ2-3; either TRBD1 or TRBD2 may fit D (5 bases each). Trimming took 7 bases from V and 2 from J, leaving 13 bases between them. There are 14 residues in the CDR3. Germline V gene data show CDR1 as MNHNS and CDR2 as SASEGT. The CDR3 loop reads CASTEGPYTDTQYF. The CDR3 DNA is TGTGCCAGCACCGAGGGACCGTACACAGATACGCAGTATTTT.

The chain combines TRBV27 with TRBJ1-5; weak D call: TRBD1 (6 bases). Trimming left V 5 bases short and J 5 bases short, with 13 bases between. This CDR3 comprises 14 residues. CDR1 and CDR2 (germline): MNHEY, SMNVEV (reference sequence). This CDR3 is CASSPEGGDQPQHF. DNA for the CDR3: TGTGCCAGCAGTCCGGAGGGGGGTGATCAGCCCCAGCATTTT.

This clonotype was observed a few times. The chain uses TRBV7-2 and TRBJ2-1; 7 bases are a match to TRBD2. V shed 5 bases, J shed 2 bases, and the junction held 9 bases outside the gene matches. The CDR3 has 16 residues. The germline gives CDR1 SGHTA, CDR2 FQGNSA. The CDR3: CASSPRESGAYNEQFF. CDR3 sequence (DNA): TGTGCCAGCAGCCCCCGCGAGAGCGGGGCCTACAATGAGCAGTTCTTC. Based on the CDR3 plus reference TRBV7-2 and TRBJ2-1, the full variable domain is GAGVSQSPSNKVTEKGKDVELRCDPISGHTALYWYRQSLGQGLEFLIYFQGNSAPDKSGLPSDRFSAERTGGSVSTLTIQRTQQEDSAVYLCASSPRESGAYNEQFFGPGTRLTVL.

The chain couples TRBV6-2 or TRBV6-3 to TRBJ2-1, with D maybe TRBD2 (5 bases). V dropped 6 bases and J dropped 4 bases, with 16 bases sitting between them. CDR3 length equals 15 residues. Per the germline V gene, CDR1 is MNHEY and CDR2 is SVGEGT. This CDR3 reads CASRPREPTYNEQFF. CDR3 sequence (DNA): TGTGCCAGCAGACCCCGGGAACCCACGTACAATGAGCAGTTCTTC.

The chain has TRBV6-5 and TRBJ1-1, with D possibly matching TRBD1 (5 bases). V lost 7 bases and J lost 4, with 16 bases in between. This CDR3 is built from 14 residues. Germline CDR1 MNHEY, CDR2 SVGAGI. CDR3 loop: CASTPYRFGTEAFF. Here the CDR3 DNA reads TGTGCCAGCACTCCCTACAGGTTCGGCACTGAAGCTTTCTTT.